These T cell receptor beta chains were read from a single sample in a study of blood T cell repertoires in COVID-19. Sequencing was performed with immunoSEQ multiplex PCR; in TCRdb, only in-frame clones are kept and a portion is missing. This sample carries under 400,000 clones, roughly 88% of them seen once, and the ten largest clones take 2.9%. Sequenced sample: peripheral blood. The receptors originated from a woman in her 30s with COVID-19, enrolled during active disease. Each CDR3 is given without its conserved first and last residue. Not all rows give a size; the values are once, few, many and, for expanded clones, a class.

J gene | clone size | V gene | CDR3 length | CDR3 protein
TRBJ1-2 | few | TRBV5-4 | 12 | ASRRDITSYGYT
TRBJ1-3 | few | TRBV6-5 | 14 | ASSYSPTGGLDTIY
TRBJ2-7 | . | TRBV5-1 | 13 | ASRTGQGVIYEQY
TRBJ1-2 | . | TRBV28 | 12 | ASSINRGNYGYT
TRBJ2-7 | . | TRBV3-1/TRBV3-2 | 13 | ASSQVETGPYEQY
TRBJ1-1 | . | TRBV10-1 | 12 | ASSAGRGGTEAF
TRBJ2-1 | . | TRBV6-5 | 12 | ASNRLAGGNEQF
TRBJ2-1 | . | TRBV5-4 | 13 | ASSLVLAGYNEQF
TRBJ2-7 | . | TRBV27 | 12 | ASSPGTGAWEQY
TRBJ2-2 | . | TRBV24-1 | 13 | ATSERTGMTGELF
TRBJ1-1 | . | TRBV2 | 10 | AWTGRVAEAF